What follows is one T cell receptor beta chain and its context. Its antigen is as yet unknown. V was clipped by 3 bases and J by 0 bases, with 7 bases between them. CDR3 length: 14 amino acids. CDR1 and CDR2 (germline): KGHSH, LQKENI. This sample was taken from a study of T cell responses to AZD1222 COVID-19 vaccine. Study background: Second-dose intervals near 4 or 12 weeks were combined.

Study results and caveats: Donors were chiefly white British, with a greater number of females, and clonal diversity was perhaps underestimated. All repertoire sampling was performed exclusively after the peak T cell response.

Method: immunoSEQ multiplex PCR; TCRdb's copy keeps in-frame clones and lacks some. The table lists about 83,000 clones, roughly 86% of them singletons. Material: peripheral blood, obtained on day 0 of AZD1222 vaccination. The origin of this receptor is an adult in good health. The chain couples TRBV18 to TRBJ2-3; D is unresolved. CDR3 bases: TGTGCCAGCTCACCCTTGCCGAGCACAGATACGCAGTATTTT. Translating gives CASSPLPSTDTQYF.